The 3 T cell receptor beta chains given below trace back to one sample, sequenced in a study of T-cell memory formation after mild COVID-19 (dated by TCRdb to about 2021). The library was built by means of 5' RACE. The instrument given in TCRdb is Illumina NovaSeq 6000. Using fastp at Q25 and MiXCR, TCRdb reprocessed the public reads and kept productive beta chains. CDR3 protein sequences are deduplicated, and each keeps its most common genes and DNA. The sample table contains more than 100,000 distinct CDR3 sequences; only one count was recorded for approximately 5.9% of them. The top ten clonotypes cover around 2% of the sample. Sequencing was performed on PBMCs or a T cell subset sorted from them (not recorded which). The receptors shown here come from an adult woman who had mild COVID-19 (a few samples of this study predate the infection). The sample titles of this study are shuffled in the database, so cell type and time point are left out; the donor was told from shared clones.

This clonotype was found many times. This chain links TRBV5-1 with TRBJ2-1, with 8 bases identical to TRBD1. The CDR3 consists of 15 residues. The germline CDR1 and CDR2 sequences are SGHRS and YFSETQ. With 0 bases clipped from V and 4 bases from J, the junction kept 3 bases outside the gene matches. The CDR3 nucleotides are TGCGCCAGCAGCTTGGTCGGACAGGGTTACAATGAGCAGTTCTTC. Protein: CASSLVGQGYNEQFF.

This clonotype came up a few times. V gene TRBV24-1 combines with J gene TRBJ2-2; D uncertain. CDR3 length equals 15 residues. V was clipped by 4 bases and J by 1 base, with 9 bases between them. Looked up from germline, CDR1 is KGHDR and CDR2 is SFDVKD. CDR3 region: CATSDPSRNTGELFF. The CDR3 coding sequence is TGTGCCACCAGTGACCCTTCCCGGAACACCGGGGAGCTGTTTTTT.

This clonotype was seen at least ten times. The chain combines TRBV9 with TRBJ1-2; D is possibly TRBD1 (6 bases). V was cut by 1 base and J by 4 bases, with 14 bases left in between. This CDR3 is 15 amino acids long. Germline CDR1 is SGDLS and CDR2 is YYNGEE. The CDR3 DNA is TGTGCCAGCAGCGTACTACCGGGACACAGCTATGGCTACACCTTC. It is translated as CASSVLPGHSYGYTF.